This T cell receptor (beta chain) stems from a study of chemoradiotherapy in HPV16-positive cancers. Turning to the study itself: A couple of HPV16-positive patients' cells yielded candidate HPV-specific clones and common motifs. Findings and limits, study-wide: Functional assays defining HPV-specific T cells used only two HPV16-positive patients.

Assay: immunoSEQ multiplex PCR; the TCRdb copy retains only in-frame clones and omits some. Of some 7,300 clones listed, roughly nine tenths are singletons. Germline V lookup: CDR1 SGHVS, CDR2 FNYEAQ. The trim removed 5 bases at V and 0 bases at J, leaving 16 bases unmatched. CDR3 length: 19 amino acids. With respect to this clone: The antigen remains undetermined.

The clonotype comes from a human donor with HPV-associated anogenital cancer. The chain couples TRBV7-6 to TRBJ2-1; TRBD2 matches 7 bases. Sampling was done from a patient who underwent chemoradiotherapy. CDR3 residues: CASSGYALAEARSYNEQFF. The CDR3 coding sequence is TGTGCCAGCAGCGGATACGCCCTAGCGGAAGCCCGCTCCTACAATGAGCAGTTCTTC.